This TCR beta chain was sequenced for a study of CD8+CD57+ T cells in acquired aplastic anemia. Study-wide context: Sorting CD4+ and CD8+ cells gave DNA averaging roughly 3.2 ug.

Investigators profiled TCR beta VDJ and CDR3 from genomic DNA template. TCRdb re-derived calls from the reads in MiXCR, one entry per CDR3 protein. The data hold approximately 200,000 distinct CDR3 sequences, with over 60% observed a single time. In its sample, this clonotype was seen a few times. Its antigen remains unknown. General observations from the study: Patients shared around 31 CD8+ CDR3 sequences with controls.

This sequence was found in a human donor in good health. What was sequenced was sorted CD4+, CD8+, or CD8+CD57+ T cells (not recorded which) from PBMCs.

CDR3 bases: TGTGCCAGCGGGACAGAGTACAATGAGCAGTTCTTC. Amino acid sequence: CASGTEYNEQFF. The chain is built from TRBV27 and TRBJ2-1; 7 bases agree with TRBD1. The CDR3 contains 12 residues. J gave up 4 bases and V 8 bases, and 2 bases lay outside the gene matches. Germline CDR1 reads MNHEY; CDR2 reads SMNVEV (reference sequence).